This T cell receptor beta chain was documented in a study of T cells in Graves' hyperthyroidism and ophthalmopathy. The CDR3 runs 16 residues. Deletions cut 2 bases from V and 4 bases from J, with 15 bases between. The V gene's germline CDR1 is MGHDK and CDR2 SYGVNS. This clonotype was found many times. There were TCR beta CDR3 regions amplified from RNA transcripts. The primer set for the first-round RT-PCR of the TCR CDR3 was HTBI. TCRdb re-analysed the multiplex PCR reads in MiXCR, keeping a single row per CDR3 protein. The sample consists of around 99,000 distinct CDR3 sequences, about 16% of them appearing once. Patients were aged 18 to 65, had disease duration under 2 months, and had newly diagnosed hyperthyroidism. Pregnant or lactating patients were excluded, as were those with uncontrolled infection or other autoimmune disease.

This TCR was recovered from a woman aged 50 to 65 with Graves' hyperthyroidism. The V call is TRBV25-1, the J call TRBJ1-3; possibly TRBD1 for D (5 bases). The sequenced material came from blood. This CDR3 reads CASSEITGGVGNTIYF. CDR3 bases: TGTGCCAGCAGTGAAATAACGGGAGGGGTCGGAAACACCATATATTTT. The full variable domain, completed using reference TRBV25-1 and TRBJ1-3, is EADIYQTPRYLVIGTGKKITLECSQTMGHDKMYWYQQDPGMELHLIHYSYGVNSTEKGDLSSESTVSRIRTEHFPLTLESARPSHTSQYLCASSEITGGVGNTIYFGEGSWLTVV.